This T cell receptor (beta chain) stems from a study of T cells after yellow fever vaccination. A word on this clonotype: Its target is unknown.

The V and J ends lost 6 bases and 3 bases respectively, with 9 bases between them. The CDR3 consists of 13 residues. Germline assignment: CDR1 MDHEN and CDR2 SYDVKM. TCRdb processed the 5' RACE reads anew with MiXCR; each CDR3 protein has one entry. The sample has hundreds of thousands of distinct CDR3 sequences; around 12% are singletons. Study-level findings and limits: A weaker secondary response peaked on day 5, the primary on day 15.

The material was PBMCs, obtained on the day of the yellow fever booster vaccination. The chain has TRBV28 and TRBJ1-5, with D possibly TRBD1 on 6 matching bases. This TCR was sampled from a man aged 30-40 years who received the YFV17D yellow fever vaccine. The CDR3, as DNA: TGTGCCAGCAGCCGGACAGTCAATCAGCCCCAGCATTTT. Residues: CASSRTVNQPQHF.